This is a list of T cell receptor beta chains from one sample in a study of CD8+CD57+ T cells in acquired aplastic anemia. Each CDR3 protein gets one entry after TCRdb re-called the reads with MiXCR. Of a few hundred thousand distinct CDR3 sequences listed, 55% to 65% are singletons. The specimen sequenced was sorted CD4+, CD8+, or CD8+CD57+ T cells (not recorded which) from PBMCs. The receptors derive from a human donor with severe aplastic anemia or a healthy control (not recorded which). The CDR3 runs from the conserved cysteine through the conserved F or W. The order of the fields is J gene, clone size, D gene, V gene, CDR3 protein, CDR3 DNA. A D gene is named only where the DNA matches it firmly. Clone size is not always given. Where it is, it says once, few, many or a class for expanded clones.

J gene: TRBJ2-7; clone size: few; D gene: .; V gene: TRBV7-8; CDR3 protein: CASSFTLSDEQYF; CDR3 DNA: TGTGCCAGCAGCTTCACCCTCTCGGACGAGCAGTACTTC
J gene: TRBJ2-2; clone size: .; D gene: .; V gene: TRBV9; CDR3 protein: CASSEQIGVTGHTGELFF; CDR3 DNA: TGTGCCAGCAGCGAACAGATCGGGGTAACAGGACACACCGGGGAGCTGTTTTTT
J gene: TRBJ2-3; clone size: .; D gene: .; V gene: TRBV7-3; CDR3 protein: CASSPPGLRAQYF; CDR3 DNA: TGTGCCAGCAGCCCCCCCGGCCTTCGGGCGCAGTATTTT
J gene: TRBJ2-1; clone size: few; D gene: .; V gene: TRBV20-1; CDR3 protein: CSAPIGNEQFF; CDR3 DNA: TGCAGTGCTCCGATCGGCAATGAGCAGTTCTTC
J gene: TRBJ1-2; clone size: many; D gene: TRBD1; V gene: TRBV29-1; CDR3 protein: CSVGPTGGYGYTF; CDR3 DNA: TGCAGCGTTGGGCCGACAGGGGGCTATGGCTACACCTTC
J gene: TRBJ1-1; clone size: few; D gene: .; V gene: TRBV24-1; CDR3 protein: CATSDLGGAPKPAFF; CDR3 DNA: TGTGCCACCAGTGATTTGGGAGGAGCTCCGAAACCAGCTTTCTTT
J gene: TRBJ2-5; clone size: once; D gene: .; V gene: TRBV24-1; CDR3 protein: CATSGPQSFGETRYF; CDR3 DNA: TGTGCCACCAGTGGTCCCCAGAGTTTTGGAGAGACCCGGTACTTC
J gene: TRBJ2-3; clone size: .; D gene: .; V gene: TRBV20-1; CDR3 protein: CSASAGAPDTQYF; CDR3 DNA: TGCAGTGCTAGCGCCGGGGCGCCAGATACGCAGTATTTT
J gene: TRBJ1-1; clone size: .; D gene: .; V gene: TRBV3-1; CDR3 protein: CASSQISGTEAFF; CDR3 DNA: TGTGCCAGCAGCCAAATAAGTGGCACTGAAGCTTTCTTT
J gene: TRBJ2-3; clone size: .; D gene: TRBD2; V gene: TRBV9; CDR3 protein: CASSGKPPGGPTDTQYF; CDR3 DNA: TGTGCCAGCAGCGGAAAACCCCCGGGGGGACCCACAGATACGCAGTATTTT
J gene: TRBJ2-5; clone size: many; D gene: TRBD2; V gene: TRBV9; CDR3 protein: CASSFGLDGETQYF; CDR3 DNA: TGTGCCAGCAGCTTTGGACTAGATGGAGAGACCCAGTACTTC
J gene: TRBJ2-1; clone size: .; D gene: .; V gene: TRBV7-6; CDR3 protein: CASTLSDEQFF; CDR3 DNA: TGTGCCAGCACCTTAAGCGATGAGCAGTTCTTC
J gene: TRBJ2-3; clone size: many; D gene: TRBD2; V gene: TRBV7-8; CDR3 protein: CASRETSGGAVTDTQYF; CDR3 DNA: TGTGCCAGCAGGGAGACTAGCGGGGGGGCCGTGACAGATACGCAGTATTTT
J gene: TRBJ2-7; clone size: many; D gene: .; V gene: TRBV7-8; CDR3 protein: CASSFGGTYEQYF; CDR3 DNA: TGCGCCAGCAGCTTTGGGGGGACCTACGAGCAGTACTTC
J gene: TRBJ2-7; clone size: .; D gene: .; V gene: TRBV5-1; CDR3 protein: CASSLGQGRDYEQHF; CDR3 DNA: TGCGCCAGCAGCTTGGGTCAGGGTCGCGATTACGAGCAGCACTTC
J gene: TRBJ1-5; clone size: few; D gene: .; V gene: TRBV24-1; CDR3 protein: CATLGGRGNQPQHF; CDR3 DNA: TGTGCCACCCTCGGGGGCAGGGGCAATCAGCCCCAGCATTTT
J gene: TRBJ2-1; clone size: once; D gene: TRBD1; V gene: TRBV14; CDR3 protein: CASSHPPGQGDNEQFF; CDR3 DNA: TGTGCCAGCAGCCACCCGCCGGGACAGGGCGACAATGAGCAGTTCTTC